Listed below are T cell receptor beta chains from one sample, sequenced in a study of blood T cell repertoires in COVID-19. TCRdb's copy holds only in-frame clones and misses some; the assay was immunoSEQ multiplex PCR. This table has approximately 360,000 clones, around 89% appearing once. The sequencing sample was made of peripheral blood. These receptors all come from a man aged 18-30 years with active or convalescent COVID-19. Each CDR3 is given with its conserved first and last residue. The D gene is left open where the match is weak. Where a row states a size, it is once, few, many or the class of an expanded clone; other rows omit it.

j_gene: TRBJ2-5; d_gene: -; abundance: -; len: 15; v_gene: TRBV4-3; CDR3nt: TGCGCCAGCAGCCGCACATGGGCGGGGTTTGAGACCCAGTACTTC; CDR3aa: CASSRTWAGFETQYF
j_gene: TRBJ2-5; d_gene: TRBD2; abundance: -; len: 17; v_gene: TRBV9; CDR3nt: TGTGCCAGCAGCGTAGGTAGGAGAGCGGGGACGGAAGAGACCCAGTACTTC; CDR3aa: CASSVGRRAGTEETQYF
j_gene: TRBJ1-6; d_gene: -; abundance: -; len: 13; v_gene: TRBV27; CDR3nt: TGTGCCAGCAGTTTGGACAGTTATTCACCCCTCCACTTT; CDR3aa: CASSLDSYSPLHF
j_gene: TRBJ2-3; d_gene: TRBD1; abundance: -; len: 17; v_gene: TRBV4-3; CDR3nt: TGCGCCAGCAGCCAAGGGGACAGAGGATTAGGCACAGATACGCAGTATTTT; CDR3aa: CASSQGDRGLGTDTQYF
j_gene: TRBJ1-2; d_gene: -; abundance: -; len: 16; v_gene: TRBV7-2; CDR3nt: TGTGCCAGCACCGATGTGGGTGAACAGGGATTTGGGGGCTACACCTTC; CDR3aa: CASTDVGEQGFGGYTF
j_gene: TRBJ1-1; d_gene: -; abundance: -; len: 15; v_gene: TRBV19; CDR3nt: TGTGCCAGTAGTACCGACAGGACGAGTAACACTGAAGCTTTCTTT; CDR3aa: CASSTDRTSNTEAFF
j_gene: TRBJ2-1; d_gene: TRBD2; abundance: -; len: 14; v_gene: TRBV4-3; CDR3nt: TGCGCCAGCAGCCCAGCGGGGGGTTACAATGAGCAGTTCTTC; CDR3aa: CASSPAGGYNEQFF
j_gene: TRBJ2-7; d_gene: TRBD2; abundance: -; len: 15; v_gene: TRBV4-2; CDR3nt: TGTGCCAGCAGCACCTGGACTAGCGGTGCCTACGAGCAGTACTTC; CDR3aa: CASSTWTSGAYEQYF
j_gene: TRBJ2-5; d_gene: -; abundance: once; len: 13; v_gene: TRBV7-2; CDR3nt: TGTGCCAGCACCATAGGGGTAGAAGAGACCCAGTACTTC; CDR3aa: CASTIGVEETQYF
j_gene: TRBJ2-7; d_gene: TRBD1; abundance: -; len: 14; v_gene: TRBV6-5; CDR3nt: TGTGCCAGCATCGGGACAGGGGGTAGGTACGAGCAGTACTTC; CDR3aa: CASIGTGGRYEQYF
j_gene: TRBJ2-3; d_gene: TRBD2; abundance: -; len: 17; v_gene: TRBV19; CDR3nt: TGTGCCAGTAGTATAGAAGGGCGGGGGACTACCACAGATACGCAGTATTTT; CDR3aa: CASSIEGRGTTTDTQYF
j_gene: TRBJ2-7; d_gene: TRBD1; abundance: -; len: 15; v_gene: TRBV2; CDR3nt: TGTGCCAGCAGTTACGGGACAGGGAGGACCTACGAGCAGTACTTC; CDR3aa: CASSYGTGRTYEQYF
j_gene: TRBJ2-5; d_gene: -; abundance: -; len: 15; v_gene: TRBV5-1; CDR3nt: TGCGCCAGCAGCTTGGCAGACAGGTCGATAGAGACCCAGTACTTC; CDR3aa: CASSLADRSIETQYF
j_gene: TRBJ1-1; d_gene: TRBD1; abundance: -; len: 12; v_gene: TRBV7-9; CDR3nt: TGTGCCAGCAGCTGGACAGGGATGGGAGCTTTCTTT; CDR3aa: CASSWTGMGAFF
j_gene: TRBJ2-1; d_gene: -; abundance: -; len: 18; v_gene: TRBV6-6; CDR3nt: TGTGCCAGCAGTCAACAGACAGTAATAGGGGCCACCTACAATGAGCAGTTCTTC; CDR3aa: CASSQQTVIGATYNEQFF
j_gene: TRBJ2-3; d_gene: -; abundance: -; len: 15; v_gene: TRBV5-1; CDR3nt: TGCGCCAGCAGTCCAGGAGGAACTAGCACAGATACGCAGTATTTT; CDR3aa: CASSPGGTSTDTQYF
j_gene: TRBJ2-1; d_gene: TRBD2; abundance: -; len: 16; v_gene: TRBV3-1/TRBV3-2; CDR3nt: TGTGCCAGCAGCCGCGAGAGGGGCGGGGGGGCCGGTGAGCAGTTCTTC; CDR3aa: CASSRERGGGAGEQFF
j_gene: TRBJ2-7; d_gene: TRBD2; abundance: -; len: 14; v_gene: TRBV28; CDR3nt: TGTGCCAGCTCCCGGGGAGGGGCCGTCTACGAGCAGTACTTC; CDR3aa: CASSRGGAVYEQYF
j_gene: TRBJ2-2; d_gene: TRBD1; abundance: -; len: 15; v_gene: TRBV28; CDR3nt: TGTGCCAGTGGGGTGGGGACAGGAGGCACCGGGGAGCTGTTTTTT; CDR3aa: CASGVGTGGTGELFF
j_gene: TRBJ1-1; d_gene: -; abundance: -; len: 13; v_gene: TRBV2; CDR3nt: TGTGCCAGAGGCAAGCCCAGCGTCACTGAAGCTTTCTTT; CDR3aa: CARGKPSVTEAFF
j_gene: TRBJ1-2; d_gene: -; abundance: -; len: 13; v_gene: TRBV27; CDR3nt: TGTGCCAGCAGTTTCGTAGGGGGCTATGGCTACACCTTC; CDR3aa: CASSFVGGYGYTF
j_gene: TRBJ1-5; d_gene: -; abundance: -; len: 15; v_gene: TRBV6-2/TRBV6-3; CDR3nt: TGTGCCAGCAGTTATACGTGGCAGTACCATCAGCCCCAGCATTTT; CDR3aa: CASSYTWQYHQPQHF
j_gene: TRBJ2-1; d_gene: -; abundance: -; len: 14; v_gene: TRBV4-3; CDR3nt: TGCGCCAGCAGCCAAGATCTTGAGGGGGATGAGCAGTTCTTC; CDR3aa: CASSQDLEGDEQFF
j_gene: TRBJ2-3; d_gene: -; abundance: -; len: 13; v_gene: TRBV4-3; CDR3nt: TGCGCCAGCAGCGTCAGACGAGGAGATACGCAGTATTTT; CDR3aa: CASSVRRGDTQYF
j_gene: TRBJ1-3; d_gene: -; abundance: few; len: 16; v_gene: TRBV4-3; CDR3nt: TGCGCCAGCAGCCAAGATTGGCGGAGCTCTGGAAACACCATATATTTT; CDR3aa: CASSQDWRSSGNTIYF
j_gene: TRBJ2-7; d_gene: -; abundance: -; len: 15; v_gene: TRBV2; CDR3nt: TGTGCCAGCAGTGAAGGGCTCGCAGATACCTACGAGCAGTACTTC; CDR3aa: CASSEGLADTYEQYF
j_gene: TRBJ2-7; d_gene: TRBD2; abundance: -; len: 16; v_gene: TRBV7-3; CDR3nt: TGTGCCAGCAGCTTACGAGGGACTAGCGGAACCTACGAGCAGTACTTC; CDR3aa: CASSLRGTSGTYEQYF
j_gene: TRBJ1-5; d_gene: TRBD1; abundance: -; len: 17; v_gene: TRBV6-1; CDR3nt: TGTGCCAGCAGTGAAGCGCTTCAGGGGACAGGGTTACAGCCCCAGCATTTT; CDR3aa: CASSEALQGTGLQPQHF
j_gene: TRBJ2-5; d_gene: TRBD2; abundance: -; len: 13; v_gene: TRBV24-1; CDR3nt: TGTGCCACCAGTGGCGGGGGCCAAGAGACCCAGTACTTC; CDR3aa: CATSGGGQETQYF
j_gene: TRBJ1-4; d_gene: TRBD1; abundance: -; len: 14; v_gene: TRBV28; CDR3nt: TGTGCCAGCAGTGGGACAGCTAAACATGAAAAACTGTTTTTT; CDR3aa: CASSGTAKHEKLFF
j_gene: TRBJ2-7; d_gene: TRBD1; abundance: -; len: 14; v_gene: TRBV25-1; CDR3nt: TGTGCCAGCAGAGGGACAGAGAGCTCCTACGAGCAGTACTTC; CDR3aa: CASRGTESSYEQYF
j_gene: TRBJ1-1; d_gene: TRBD1; abundance: -; len: 14; v_gene: TRBV15; CDR3nt: TGTGCCACCAGCAAGGGACAGGAGAACACTGAAGCTTTCTTT; CDR3aa: CATSKGQENTEAFF
j_gene: TRBJ2-3; d_gene: TRBD2; abundance: -; len: 15; v_gene: TRBV7-3; CDR3nt: TGTGCCAGCAGCTATCAGCGGGGGCCCACAGATACGCAGTATTTT; CDR3aa: CASSYQRGPTDTQYF
j_gene: TRBJ1-2; d_gene: -; abundance: -; len: 14; v_gene: TRBV9; CDR3nt: TGTGCCAGCAGCGAACAGGGTTCTAACTATGGCTACACCTTC; CDR3aa: CASSEQGSNYGYTF
j_gene: TRBJ1-2; d_gene: -; abundance: few; len: 15; v_gene: TRBV7-8; CDR3nt: TGTGCCAGCAGCCTAAGACAGGCTTCGAACTATGGCTACACCTTC; CDR3aa: CASSLRQASNYGYTF
j_gene: TRBJ2-1; d_gene: TRBD1; abundance: -; len: 18; v_gene: TRBV15; CDR3nt: TGTGCCACCAGCAGAACTGGGATCGGGGACAGGGGCTACAATGAGCAGTTCTTC; CDR3aa: CATSRTGIGDRGYNEQFF
j_gene: TRBJ2-2; d_gene: -; abundance: -; len: 17; v_gene: TRBV2; CDR3nt: TGTGCCAGCAGTCAAACATCTACGGGACTCGGAACCGGGGAGCTGTTTTTT; CDR3aa: CASSQTSTGLGTGELFF
j_gene: TRBJ1-1; d_gene: -; abundance: -; len: 15; v_gene: TRBV5-6; CDR3nt: TGTGCCAGCAGCCTGCGGGACTCTATTATGGCTGAAGCTTTCTTT; CDR3aa: CASSLRDSIMAEAFF
j_gene: TRBJ1-4; d_gene: TRBD1; abundance: -; len: 15; v_gene: TRBV2; CDR3nt: TGTGCCAGCAGTGAGAACAGGGGTTCTAATGAAAAACTGTTTTTT; CDR3aa: CASSENRGSNEKLFF
j_gene: TRBJ2-3; d_gene: -; abundance: -; len: 13; v_gene: TRBV27; CDR3nt: TGTGCCAGCAGTTTCTTTAGCACAGATACGCAGTATTTT; CDR3aa: CASSFFSTDTQYF
j_gene: TRBJ1-1; d_gene: -; abundance: -; len: 13; v_gene: TRBV3-1/TRBV3-2; CDR3nt: TGTGCCAGCACCCCTACCCTTGGGCGTGAAGCTTTCTTT; CDR3aa: CASTPTLGREAFF
j_gene: TRBJ2-1; d_gene: -; abundance: -; len: 15; v_gene: TRBV5-4; CDR3nt: TGTGCCAGCAGCTTAGCGGGTCTAACGTACAATGAGCAGTTCTTC; CDR3aa: CASSLAGLTYNEQFF
j_gene: TRBJ1-6; d_gene: -; abundance: -; len: 16; v_gene: TRBV5-6; CDR3nt: TGTGCCAGCAGCTTGGTGACAAGCTCCTATAATTCACCCCTCCACTTT; CDR3aa: CASSLVTSSYNSPLHF
j_gene: TRBJ2-3; d_gene: -; abundance: -; len: 14; v_gene: TRBV24-1; CDR3nt: TGTGCCTGCAGACCGGGCGGGTTAACAGATACGCAGTATTTT; CDR3aa: CACRPGGLTDTQYF
j_gene: TRBJ1-5; d_gene: -; abundance: -; len: 15; v_gene: TRBV5-8; CDR3nt: TGTGCCAGCAGCTTGGAACCAGGGGCCAATCAGCCCCAGCATTTT; CDR3aa: CASSLEPGANQPQHF
j_gene: TRBJ2-5; d_gene: TRBD1; abundance: -; len: 15; v_gene: TRBV13; CDR3nt: TGTGCCAGCAGCCATTCTGGACAGGGGGAAGAGACCCAGTACTTC; CDR3aa: CASSHSGQGEETQYF
j_gene: TRBJ2-3; d_gene: TRBD2; abundance: -; len: 15; v_gene: TRBV2; CDR3nt: TGTGCCAGCCTTCCGGGACTACCTTACACAGATACGCAGTATTTT; CDR3aa: CASLPGLPYTDTQYF
j_gene: TRBJ1-2; d_gene: -; abundance: -; len: 14; v_gene: TRBV28; CDR3nt: TGTGCCAGCAGTTTACGCCAGGCCTACTATGGCTACACCTTC; CDR3aa: CASSLRQAYYGYTF
j_gene: TRBJ2-7; d_gene: -; abundance: once; len: 14; v_gene: TRBV19; CDR3nt: TGTGCCAGTAGTAATGAGGCAGGGCCGGGCGAGCAGTACTTC; CDR3aa: CASSNEAGPGEQYF
j_gene: TRBJ1-2; d_gene: TRBD1; abundance: -; len: 15; v_gene: TRBV18; CDR3nt: TGTGCCAGCTCACCCGACAGGGGATCTAACTATGGCTACACCTTC; CDR3aa: CASSPDRGSNYGYTF
j_gene: TRBJ2-7; d_gene: -; abundance: -; len: 15; v_gene: TRBV9; CDR3nt: TGTGCCAGCAGCGTAGATGGGAGGAGTTACGACGAGCAGTACTTC; CDR3aa: CASSVDGRSYDEQYF
j_gene: TRBJ1-5; d_gene: -; abundance: -; len: 14; v_gene: TRBV20-1; CDR3nt: TGCAGTGCTAGTGTCGGGGGGCCGTCCCAGCCCCAGCATTTT; CDR3aa: CSASVGGPSQPQHF
j_gene: TRBJ1-5; d_gene: -; abundance: -; len: 17; v_gene: TRBV4-1; CDR3nt: TGCGCCAGCAGCCAAGATTCATTTGGGCAGAGCAATCAGCCCCAGCATTTT; CDR3aa: CASSQDSFGQSNQPQHF
j_gene: TRBJ2-2; d_gene: TRBD1; abundance: -; len: 17; v_gene: TRBV24-1; CDR3nt: TGTGCCACCAGTGATGATAGGGACAGGGGTCTCACCGGGGAGCTGTTTTTT; CDR3aa: CATSDDRDRGLTGELFF